This T cell receptor (beta chain) was observed in a study of control samples from healthy donors and cancer patients (TCRdb year 2020). A remark on this clone: Its cognate antigen has yet to be identified. Base qualities are not at hand, and no much larger clone is one base apart.

The V end loses 5 bases and the J end loses 5 bases, and a stretch of 13 bases separates them. CDR1 SGHNT and CDR2 YENEEA are derived from the germline V gene. The CDR3 starts with the cysteine, ends with the phenylalanine, and has 14 residues. Only the CDR3 DNA is retained, 42 bases long and in frame from the first base. Receptors were amplified or captured by the immunoSEQ multiplex PCR assay. Held by TCRdb, this immuneACCESS table contains in-frame sequences only and omits some clones. Under half of the omission traces to an unresolved V gene where checked; the cause of the rest is unknown. Recorded for this sample are tens of thousands of clones; 87% of them occurred a single time. The leading ten clones occupy around 18% of the sample.

The chain was built from TRBV11-3 and TRBJ2-1, with the D gene not confidently named. The clonotype comes from a man aged 45-60 years in good health. The sequencing input was blood. The CDR3 protein is CASSPLPRDNEQFF. The nucleotides are TGTGCCAGCAGCCCCCTCCCCCGGGACAATGAGCAGTTCTTC.